Below, 2 T cell receptor beta chains from the same sample are listed, as sequenced in a study of blood T cell repertoires in COVID-19. The repertoire was sequenced with immunoSEQ multiplex PCR; TCRdb's copy has only in-frame clones and lacks some. The sample contains 380,000 or so clones, approximately 80% of which appear only once. Sequencing input: peripheral blood. The receptors here all came from a human donor with acute or convalescent COVID-19. The donor label of this sample is uncertain.

V is TRBV6-1 and J is TRBJ1-6, with unresolved D. V lost 4 bases and J lost 1, with 17 bases in between. Germline CDR1 is MNHNS and CDR2 is SASEGT. The CDR3 sequence is 18 residues long. The DNA for the CDR3 is TGTGCCAGCAGTGCCGGGGTGGGGATGGGGTCCTATAATTCACCCCTCCACTTT. Encoded protein: CASSAGVGMGSYNSPLHF.

This clone came up once. This chain links TRBV27 with TRBJ1-4, with D maybe TRBD1 (5 bases). The germline V gene has CDR1 MNHEY and CDR2 SMNVEV (reference sequence). Trimming cost V 5 bases and J 7 bases, with 14 bases left between them. The CDR3 contains 14 residues. CDR3 sequence: CASSILGRGEKLFF. The CDR3 bases are TGTGCCAGCAGTATATTGGGGCGGGGTGAAAAACTGTTTTTT.